This entry is about one T cell receptor (beta chain). The target antigen is unknown. MiXCR, applied by TCRdb to the 5' RACE reads, yields one record per CDR3 protein. The table lists 250,000 to 350,000 distinct CDR3 sequences, around 15% of them singletons. The data were obtained in a study of T-cell memory formation after mild COVID-19. Study outcomes and limitations: Mainly CM and EM harbored the contracting CD4+ clones; mainly EMRA harbored the CD8+ ones. Clones that shrank (day 15 to 85) were balanced CD4/CD8, whereas later expanders leaned CD4+.

Per the germline V gene, CDR1 is MDHEN and CDR2 is SYDVKM. This CDR3 comprises 15 residues. V shed 2 bases and J 5 bases; nucleotides not matched to a gene: 5. The chain has TRBV28 and TRBJ1-2; 10 bases align to TRBD1. This sequence originates from a man in his late teens or twenties who had mild COVID-19 (a few samples of this study predate the infection). Cell type and time point are not known. Material for sequencing was PBMCs or a T cell subset sorted from them (not recorded which). The CDR3 nucleotides read TGTGCCAGCAGTTTAGCCAGGACAGGGGGTTATGGCTACACCTTC. This encodes CASSLARTGGYGYTF.